This passage covers 10 T cell receptor beta chains from one sample sequenced in a study of shared clonotypes between healthy human individuals. Assay: immunoSEQ multiplex PCR; the TCRdb copy retains only in-frame clones and omits some. The data show about 1.5 million clones, nearly 99% seen once. The sample was naive CD4+ T cells sorted from blood. Subset here: CD45RA+ positively selected. The receptors here all came from a man younger than 45 in good health.

CDR3 sequence (DNA): TGTGCCAGCAGTTGGGGTGCGGGACTCCAAGAGACCCAGTACTTC. Its translation: CASSWGAGLQETQYF. V usage is TRBV2 and J usage is TRBJ2-5; weak D call: TRBD2 (6 bases). The CDR3 covers 15 residues. Germline values: CDR1 SNHLY, CDR2 FYNNEI. V lost 5 bases to trimming and J lost 1 base, with 14 bases between them.

The rearrangement uses TRBV5-1 and TRBJ2-7; 8 nucleotides match TRBD1. The CDR3 extends over 15 amino acids. Trimming at V came to 0 bases and at J to 3 bases, leaving 5 bases not matched to a gene. Germline-derived CDR1 and CDR2 are SGHRS and YFSETQ. CDR3 region: CASSLETGVLYEQYF. The CDR3 DNA is TGCGCCAGCAGCTTGGAGACAGGGGTTCTCTACGAGCAGTACTTC. The full variable domain, rest sourced from reference TRBV5-1 and TRBJ2-7, is KAGVTQTPRYLIKTRGQQVTLSCSPISGHRSVSWYQQTPGQGLQFLFEYFSETQRNKGNFPGRFSGRQFSNSRSEMNVSTLELGDSALYLCASSLETGVLYEQYFGPGTRLTVT.

The chain is built from TRBV5-4 and TRBJ2-3; TRBD2 aligns across 13 bases. The germline V gene has CDR1 SGHNT and CDR2 YYREEE (reference sequence). The CDR3 contains 17 residues. Trimming took 4 bases from V and 5 from J; bases not matched to a gene: 10. The CDR3 sequence is CASSTATSGRAGDTQYF. DNA for the CDR3: TGTGCCAGCAGCACAGCCACTAGCGGGAGGGCGGGAGATACGCAGTATTTT. Using reference TRBV5-4 and TRBJ2-3 for the parts outside the CDR3, the full variable domain is ETGVTQSPTHLIKTRGQQVTLRCSSQSGHNTVSWYQQALGQGPQFIFQYYREEENGRGNFPPRFSGLQFPNYSSELNVNALELDDSALYLCASSTATSGRAGDTQYFGPGTRLTVL.

The rearrangement links TRBV5-5 to TRBJ1-1; D gene uncertain. V was clipped by 7 bases and J by 3 bases, with 13 bases between them. This CDR3 comprises 13 residues. Per germline, CDR1 SGHKS and CDR2 YYEKEE (reference sequence). The CDR3 loop reads CASHRGGDTEAFF. The CDR3 bases are TGTGCCAGCCATCGGGGTGGGGACACTGAAGCTTTCTTT.

This chain links TRBV10-3 with TRBJ2-7, with D hard to call. Germline values: CDR1 ENHRY, CDR2 SYGVKD. This CDR3 region has 14 residues. V dropped 7 bases and J dropped 0 bases, with 13 bases sitting between them. The DNA for the CDR3 is TGTGCCATCACAGGTGGCCCAAGCTCCTACGAGCAGTACTTC. Translated: CAITGGPSSYEQYF.

The chain carries TRBV7-2 and TRBJ2-7; D may match TRBD1 or TRBD2 (5 bases each). The CDR3 sequence is 14 residues long. CDR1 and CDR2 from the germline V gene are SGHTA and FQGNSA. Trimming cost V 5 bases and J 6 bases, with 17 bases left between them. CDR3 nucleotide sequence: TGTGCCAGCAGCCTCCTGGGGGTCCCCGGCGAGCAGTACTTC. This gives the protein CASSLLGVPGEQYF. Using reference TRBV7-2 and TRBJ2-7 for the parts outside the CDR3, the full variable domain is GAGVSQSPSNKVTEKGKDVELRCDPISGHTALYWYRQSLGQGLEFLIYFQGNSAPDKSGLPSDRFSAERTGGSVSTLTIQRTQQEDSAVYLCASSLLGVPGEQYFGPGTRLTVT.

This chain connects TRBV9 to TRBJ2-7, with TRBD2 matching over 10 bases. Germline V lookup: CDR1 SGDLS, CDR2 YYNGEE. The CDR3 contains 17 residues. J was trimmed by 5 bases and V by 0 bases; bases with no gene match: 11. The CDR3 loop reads CASSVAGSGRLSDEQYF. The CDR3 nucleotides are TGTGCCAGCAGCGTAGCAGGTAGCGGGAGGCTAAGCGACGAGCAGTACTTC.

The chain recombines TRBV11-2 with TRBJ2-7; 9 bases are a match to TRBD2. With 1 base clipped from V and 4 bases from J, the junction kept 11 bases outside the gene matches. CDR3 length: 17 amino acids. Germline CDR1 SGHAT, CDR2 FQNNGV. The DNA of the CDR3 is TGTGCCAGCAGCTTAGGAGACCTGGCGGGAGGGCCGTACGAGCAGTACTTC. It yields the protein CASSLGDLAGGPYEQYF.

This rearrangement joins TRBV27 to TRBJ2-1; possibly TRBD1 for D (5 bases). There are 14 residues in the CDR3. CDR1 MNHEY and CDR2 SMNVEV come from the germline V gene (reference sequence). The ends were cut back, 7 bases at V and 4 bases at J, with 14 bases in the middle. CDR3 bases: TGTGCCAGCACCGACCCCCAGGGATACAATGAGCAGTTCTTC. This translates into CASTDPQGYNEQFF.

The chain recombines TRBV5-4 with TRBJ2-7, with a possible D match to TRBD2 (6 bases). The CDR3 contains 15 residues. CDR1 SGHNT and CDR2 YYREEE come from the germline V gene (reference sequence). Trimming took 7 bases from V and 0 from J, leaving 17 bases between them. CDR3 DNA: TGTGCCAGCGGATTGAATAGCGGACCCTCCTACGAGCAGTACTTC. Amino acid sequence: CASGLNSGPSYEQYF.